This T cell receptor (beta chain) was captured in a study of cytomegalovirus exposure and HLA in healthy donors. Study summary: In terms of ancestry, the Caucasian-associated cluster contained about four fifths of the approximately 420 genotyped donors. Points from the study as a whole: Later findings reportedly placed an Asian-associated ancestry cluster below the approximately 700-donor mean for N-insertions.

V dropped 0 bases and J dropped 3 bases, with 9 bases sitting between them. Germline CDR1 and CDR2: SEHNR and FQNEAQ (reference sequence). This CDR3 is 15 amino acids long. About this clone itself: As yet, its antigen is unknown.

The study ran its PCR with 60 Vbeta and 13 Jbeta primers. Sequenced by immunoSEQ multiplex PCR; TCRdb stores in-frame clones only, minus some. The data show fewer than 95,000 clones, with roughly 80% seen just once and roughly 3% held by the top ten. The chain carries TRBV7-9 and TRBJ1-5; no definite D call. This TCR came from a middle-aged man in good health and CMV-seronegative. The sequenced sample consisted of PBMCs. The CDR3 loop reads CASSLAAAPNQPQHF. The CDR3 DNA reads TGTGCCAGCAGCTTAGCGGCGGCCCCCAATCAGCCCCAGCATTTT.